This TCR beta chain was obtained from a study of CD8+ T cells in alopecia areata. On this clone itself: The target antigen is unknown.

After isolation, RNA underwent reverse transcription to generate cDNA as the sequencing template. The repertoire was sequenced with immunoSEQ multiplex PCR; TCRdb's copy has only in-frame clones and lacks some. The sample holds over 85,000 clones, roughly 64% seen once. Treatment given: oral pan-JAK inhibitor, 5-10 mg twice daily. Collection of lesional scalp punch biopsies and peripheral blood was performed in alopecia areata patients. Study-level points and caveats: Tofacitinib delivered significant drops in scalp clonality and in expanded CD8+ clones among the top 100. It was lesional scalp, especially alopecia totalis/universalis, that showed higher clonality than normal scalp. Although TCR sharing was seen in mice, sharing across patients was less clear, possibly for HLA-related reasons.

This sequence was found in a human donor with alopecia areata. Here the sequenced sample was CD8+ T cells sorted from blood, taken at week 4, from a patient treated with tofacitinib.

CDR3 amino acids: CASSLDSRDVTDTQYF. As DNA, the CDR3 is TGTGCCAGCAGCTTGGACAGCAGGGATGTCACAGATACGCAGTATTTT. J is TRBJ2-3 and V is TRBV5-4, with a possible D match to TRBD1 (5 bases). The V end lost 0 bases, the J end lost 2 bases, and 13 bases lay between the germline ends. The CDR3 covers 16 residues. Germline CDR1 SGHNT, CDR2 YYREEE (reference sequence).